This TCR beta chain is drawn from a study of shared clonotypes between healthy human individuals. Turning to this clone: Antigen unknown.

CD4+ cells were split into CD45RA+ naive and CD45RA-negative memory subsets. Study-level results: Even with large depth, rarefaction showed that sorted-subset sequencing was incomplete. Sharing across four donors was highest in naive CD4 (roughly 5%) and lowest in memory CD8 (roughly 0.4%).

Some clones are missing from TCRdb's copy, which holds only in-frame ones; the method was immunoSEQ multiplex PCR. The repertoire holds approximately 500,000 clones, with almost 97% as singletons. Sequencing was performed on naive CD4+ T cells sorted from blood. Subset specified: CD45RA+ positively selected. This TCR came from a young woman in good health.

CDR3 residues: CASSETGSGANVLTF. DNA of the CDR3: TGCGCCAGCAGCGAAACGGGCTCTGGGGCCAACGTCCTGACTTTC. The V call is TRBV4-1, the J call TRBJ2-6; D gene ambiguous. CDR1 and CDR2 (germline): MGHRA, YSYEKL. This CDR3 is built from 15 residues. Trimming left V 5 bases short and J 0 bases short, with 8 bases between.